This T cell receptor beta chain is drawn from a study of T cells in Graves' hyperthyroidism and ophthalmopathy. Overall study findings and caveats: The majority of expanded thyroid clonotypes above 0.001 also appeared in blood.

When ophthalmopathy did not progress within 18 months, Graves' hyperthyroidism was considered stable. Diagnosis relied on clinical symptoms, serum thyroxine and TRAb, thyroid ultrasound and orbital computed tomography. This clonotype was seen at least ten times. The antigen is unknown. Germline V gene lookup returns CDR1 MNHNS and CDR2 SASEGT. Trimming removed 6 bases at V and 2 bases at J, with 14 bases between. This CDR3 contains 14 residues. RNA transcripts yielded amplified TCR beta CDR3 regions. The primer set for the first-round RT-PCR of the TCR CDR3 was HTBI. TCRdb used MiXCR to reprocess the multiplex PCR reads, holding one entry per CDR3 protein. The sample contains roughly 700,000 distinct CDR3 sequences, approximately 15% of which appear only once.

Sequenced sample: blood. V usage is TRBV6-1 and J usage is TRBJ2-7; D tentatively fits TRBD1 or TRBD2 (5 bases each). The receptor's source is a woman aged 18-29 years with Graves' hyperthyroidism. The CDR3 here is CASRPPGRTYEQYF. CDR3 in DNA: TGTGCCAGCAGGCCCCCGGGACGGACCTACGAGCAGTACTTC.